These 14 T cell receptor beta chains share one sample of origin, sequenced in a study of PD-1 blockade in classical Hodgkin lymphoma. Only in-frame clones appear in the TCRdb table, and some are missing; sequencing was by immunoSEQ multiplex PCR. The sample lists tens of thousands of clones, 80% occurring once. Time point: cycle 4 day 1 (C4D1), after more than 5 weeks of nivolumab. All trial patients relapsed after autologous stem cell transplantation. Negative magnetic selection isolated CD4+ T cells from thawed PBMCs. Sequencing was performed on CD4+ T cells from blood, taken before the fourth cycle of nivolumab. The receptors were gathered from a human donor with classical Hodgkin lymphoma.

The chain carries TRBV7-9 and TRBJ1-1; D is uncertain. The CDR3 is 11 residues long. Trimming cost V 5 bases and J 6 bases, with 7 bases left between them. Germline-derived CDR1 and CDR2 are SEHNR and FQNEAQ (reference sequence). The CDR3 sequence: CASSDAAEAFF. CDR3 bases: TGTGCCAGCAGCGATGCGGCTGAAGCTTTCTTT.

DNA for the CDR3: TGTGCCAGTAGAACTACCGGGACAGTAAGCTACGAGCAGTACTTC. As protein: CASRTTGTVSYEQYF. J is TRBJ2-7 and V is TRBV19; 7 nucleotides agree with TRBD1. V lost 6 bases to trimming and J lost 3 bases; unmatched junction nucleotides: 11. Germline V CDR1 and CDR2: LNHDA, SQIVND (reference sequence). The CDR3 is made up of 15 amino acids.

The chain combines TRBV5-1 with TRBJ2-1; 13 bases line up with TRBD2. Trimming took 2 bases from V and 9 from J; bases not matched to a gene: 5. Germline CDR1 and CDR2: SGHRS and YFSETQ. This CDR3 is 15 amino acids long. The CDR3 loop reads CASSLLAGGRFEQFF. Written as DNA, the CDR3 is TGCGCCAGCAGCTTACTAGCGGGGGGGCGTTTTGAGCAGTTCTTC.

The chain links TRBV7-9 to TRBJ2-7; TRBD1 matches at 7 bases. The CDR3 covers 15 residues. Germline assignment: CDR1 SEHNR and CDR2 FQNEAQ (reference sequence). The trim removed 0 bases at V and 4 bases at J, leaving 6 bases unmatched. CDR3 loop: CASSLAGGAFYEQYF. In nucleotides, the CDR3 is TGTGCCAGCAGCTTAGCAGGGGGCGCGTTTTACGAGCAGTACTTC.

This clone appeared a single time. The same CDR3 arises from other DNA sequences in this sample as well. The DNA for the CDR3 is TGTGCCAGCAGCTTTGGGGGTGAAAAACTGTTTTTT. Its protein is CASSFGGEKLFF. This chain joins TRBV11-3 and TRBJ1-4; D possibly corresponds to TRBD1 (5 bases). The CDR3 totals 12 residues. V lost 3 bases, J lost 7 bases, and 6 bases lay in between. The germline V gene encodes CDR1 SGHNT and CDR2 YENEEA.

DNA of the CDR3: TGTGCCAGCAGTTTATGGGGTTCTGGGGCCAACGTCCTGACTTTC. This gives the protein CASSLWGSGANVLTF. The chain couples TRBV27 to TRBJ2-6, with D hard to call. V was cut by 1 base and J by 1 base, with 5 bases left in between. This CDR3 comprises 15 residues. The germline V gene encodes CDR1 MNHEY and CDR2 SMNVEV (reference sequence).

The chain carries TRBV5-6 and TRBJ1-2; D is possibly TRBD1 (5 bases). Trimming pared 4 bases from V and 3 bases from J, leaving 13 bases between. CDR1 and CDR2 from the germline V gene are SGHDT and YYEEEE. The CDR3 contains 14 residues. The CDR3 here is CASSLFQGYYGYTF. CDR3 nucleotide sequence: TGTGCCAGCAGCCTTTTTCAGGGATACTATGGCTACACCTTC.

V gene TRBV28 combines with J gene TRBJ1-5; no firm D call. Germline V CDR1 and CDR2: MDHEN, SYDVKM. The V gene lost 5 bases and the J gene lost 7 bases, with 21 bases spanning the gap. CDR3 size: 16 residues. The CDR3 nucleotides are TGTGCCAGCAGTCCCCCTACAAAGGGAAGGCAACAGCCCCAGCATTTT. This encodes CASSPPTKGRQQPQHF.

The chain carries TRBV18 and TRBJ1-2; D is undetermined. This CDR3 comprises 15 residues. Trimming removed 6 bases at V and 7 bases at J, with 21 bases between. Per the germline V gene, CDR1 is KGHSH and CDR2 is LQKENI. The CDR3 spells CASSPGDNRVLGYTF. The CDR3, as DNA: TGTGCCAGCTCTCCTGGAGACAATCGGGTCCTTGGCTACACCTTC. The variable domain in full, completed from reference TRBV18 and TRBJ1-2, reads NAGVMQNPRHLVRRRGQEARLRCSPMKGHSHVYWYRQLPEEGLKFMVYLQKENIIDESGMPKERFSAEFPKEGPSILRIQQVVRGDSAAYFCASSPGDNRVLGYTFGSGTRLTVV.

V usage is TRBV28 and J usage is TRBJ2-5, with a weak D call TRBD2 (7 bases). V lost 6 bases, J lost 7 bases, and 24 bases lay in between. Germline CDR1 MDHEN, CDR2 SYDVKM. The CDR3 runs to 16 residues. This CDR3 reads CASSTPGGTPGGTQYF. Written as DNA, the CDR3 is TGTGCCAGCAGCACCCCAGGCGGGACACCGGGGGGGACCCAGTACTTC.

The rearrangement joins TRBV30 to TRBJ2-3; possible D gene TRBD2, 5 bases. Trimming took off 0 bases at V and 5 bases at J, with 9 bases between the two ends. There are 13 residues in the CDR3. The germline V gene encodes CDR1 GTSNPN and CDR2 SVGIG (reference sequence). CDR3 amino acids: CAWSVLGLDTQYF. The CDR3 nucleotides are TGTGCCTGGAGTGTACTTGGACTAGATACGCAGTATTTT.

The CDR3 loop reads CASSARGGLSGANVLTF. The CDR3 bases are TGTGCCAGCAGTGCGAGGGGGGGTCTCTCTGGGGCCAACGTCCTGACTTTC. The chain has TRBV6-1 and TRBJ2-6, with a possible D match to TRBD2 (7 bases). Trimming took 4 bases from V and 0 from J, leaving 13 bases between them. In germline, CDR1 is MNHNS, CDR2 SASEGT. The CDR3 runs 17 residues.

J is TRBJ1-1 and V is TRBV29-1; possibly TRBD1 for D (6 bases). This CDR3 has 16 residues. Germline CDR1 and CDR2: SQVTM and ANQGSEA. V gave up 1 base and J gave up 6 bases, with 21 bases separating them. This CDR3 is CSVEVRGGLLNPEAFF. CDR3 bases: TGCAGCGTTGAAGTGCGGGGGGGGCTTCTTAATCCTGAAGCTTTCTTT.

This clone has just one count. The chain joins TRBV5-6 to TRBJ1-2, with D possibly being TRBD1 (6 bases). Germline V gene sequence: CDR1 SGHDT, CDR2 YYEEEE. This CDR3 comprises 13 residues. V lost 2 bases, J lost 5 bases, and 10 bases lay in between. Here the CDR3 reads CASSFGTHYGYTF. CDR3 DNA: TGTGCCAGCAGCTTCGGGACACATTATGGCTACACCTTC.